This TCR beta chain derives from a study of T cell responses to AZD1222 COVID-19 vaccine. Study-level points and caveats: Reports say nearly half of spike-specific TCRs go after unmutated variant regions.

V dropped 5 bases and J dropped 6 bases, with 10 bases sitting between them. The germline V gene encodes CDR1 MNHEY and CDR2 SVGEGT. This CDR3 comprises 12 residues. A note on this clone: Its target is unknown.

Only in-frame clones appear in the TCRdb table, and some are missing; sequencing was by immunoSEQ multiplex PCR. Among around 150,000 clones, 85% to 95% were seen once, and the ten largest hold about 3.7%. The chain has TRBV6-2 or TRBV6-3 and TRBJ1-2; maybe TRBD1 (6 bases). The sample consisted of peripheral blood, taken 28 days after the second AZD1222 dose. This clonotype was sampled from an adult who received the AZD1222 COVID-19 vaccine. The CDR3 coding sequence is TGTGCCAGCAGTCGGGGGACACATGGCTACACCTTC. This encodes CASSRGTHGYTF.